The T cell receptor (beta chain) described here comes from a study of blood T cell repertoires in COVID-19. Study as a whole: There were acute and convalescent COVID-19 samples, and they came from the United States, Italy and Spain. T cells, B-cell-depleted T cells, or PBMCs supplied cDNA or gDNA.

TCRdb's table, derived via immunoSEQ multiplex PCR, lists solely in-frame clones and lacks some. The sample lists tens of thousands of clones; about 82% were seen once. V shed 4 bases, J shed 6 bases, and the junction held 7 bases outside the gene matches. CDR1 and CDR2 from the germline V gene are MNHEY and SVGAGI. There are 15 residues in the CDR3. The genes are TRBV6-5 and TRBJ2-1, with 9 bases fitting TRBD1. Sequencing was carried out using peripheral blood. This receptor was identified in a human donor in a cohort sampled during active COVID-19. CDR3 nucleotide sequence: TGTGCCAGCAGTTCACGGGACAGGGCTGTCAATGAGCAGTTCTTC. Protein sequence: CASSSRDRAVNEQFF.